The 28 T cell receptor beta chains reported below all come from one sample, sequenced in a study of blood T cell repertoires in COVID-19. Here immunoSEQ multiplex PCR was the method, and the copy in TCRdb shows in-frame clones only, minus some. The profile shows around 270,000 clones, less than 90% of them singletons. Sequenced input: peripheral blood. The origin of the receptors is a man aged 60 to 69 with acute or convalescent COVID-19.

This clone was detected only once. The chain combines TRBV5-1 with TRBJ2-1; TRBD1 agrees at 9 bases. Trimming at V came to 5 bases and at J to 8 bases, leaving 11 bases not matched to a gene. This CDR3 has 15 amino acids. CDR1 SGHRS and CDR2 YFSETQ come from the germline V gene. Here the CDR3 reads CASRGTGFVLDEQFF. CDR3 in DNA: TGCGCCAGCAGAGGGACAGGGTTTGTTTTAGATGAGCAGTTCTTC.

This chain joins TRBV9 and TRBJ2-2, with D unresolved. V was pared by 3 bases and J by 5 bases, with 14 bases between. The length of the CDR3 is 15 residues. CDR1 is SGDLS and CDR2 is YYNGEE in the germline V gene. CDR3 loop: CASSAQSPGTGELFF. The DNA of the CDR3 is TGTGCCAGCAGCGCCCAAAGTCCCGGGACCGGGGAGCTGTTTTTT.

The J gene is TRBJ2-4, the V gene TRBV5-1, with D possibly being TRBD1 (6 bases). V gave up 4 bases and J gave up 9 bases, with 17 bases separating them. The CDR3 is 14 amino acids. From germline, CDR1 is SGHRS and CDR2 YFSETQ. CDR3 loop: CASSPLQGGGIQYF. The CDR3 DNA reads TGCGCCAGCAGCCCGCTACAGGGTGGCGGCATTCAGTACTTC.

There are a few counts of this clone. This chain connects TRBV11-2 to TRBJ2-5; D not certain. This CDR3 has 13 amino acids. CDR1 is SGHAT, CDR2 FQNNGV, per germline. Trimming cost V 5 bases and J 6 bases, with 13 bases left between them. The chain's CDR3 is CASSPRSEKTQYF. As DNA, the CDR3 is TGTGCCAGCAGCCCCCGGTCGGAGAAGACCCAGTACTTC.

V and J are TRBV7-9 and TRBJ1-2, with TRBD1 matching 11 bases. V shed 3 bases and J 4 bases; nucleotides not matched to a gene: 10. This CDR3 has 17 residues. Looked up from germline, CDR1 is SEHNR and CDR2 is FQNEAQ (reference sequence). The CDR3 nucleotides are TGTGCCAGCAGCTTCTCAGGACAGGGGGCATTTAGCTATGGCTACACCTTC. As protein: CASSFSGQGAFSYGYTF.

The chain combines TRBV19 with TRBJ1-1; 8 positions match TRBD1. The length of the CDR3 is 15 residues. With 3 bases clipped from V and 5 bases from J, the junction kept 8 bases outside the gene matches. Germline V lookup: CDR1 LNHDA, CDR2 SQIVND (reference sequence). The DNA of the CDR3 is TGTGCCAGTAGTATCTCAACAGGGGGTGGAACTGAAGCTTTCTTT. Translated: CASSISTGGGTEAFF.

This CDR3 is CASSLLAGGPYEQYF. The CDR3 DNA reads as TGTGCCAGCAGCCTACTAGCGGGAGGGCCCTACGAGCAGTACTTC. The rearrangement joins TRBV7-8 to TRBJ2-7; 13 nucleotides match TRBD2. The CDR3 spans 15 residues. Germline CDR1 and CDR2: SGHVS and FQNEAQ. V was pared by 5 bases and J by 2 bases, with 3 bases of the junction left unmatched.

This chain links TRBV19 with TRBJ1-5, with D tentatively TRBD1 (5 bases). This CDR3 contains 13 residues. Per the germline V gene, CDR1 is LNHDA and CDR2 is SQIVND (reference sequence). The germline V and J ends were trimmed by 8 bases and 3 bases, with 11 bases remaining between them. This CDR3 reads CASGRGVNQPQHF. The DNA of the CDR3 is TGTGCCAGTGGAAGGGGTGTCAATCAGCCCCAGCATTTT. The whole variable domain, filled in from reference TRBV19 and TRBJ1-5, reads DGGITQSPKYLFRKEGQNVTLSCEQNLNHDAMYWYRQDPGQGLRLIYYSQIVNDFQKGDIAEGYSVSREKKESFPLTVTSAQKNPTAFYLCASGRGVNQPQHFGDGTRLSIL.

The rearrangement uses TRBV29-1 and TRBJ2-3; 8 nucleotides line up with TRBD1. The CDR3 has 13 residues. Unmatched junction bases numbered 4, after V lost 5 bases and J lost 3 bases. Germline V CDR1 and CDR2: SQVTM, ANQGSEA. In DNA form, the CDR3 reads TGCAGCGTTCAGGGGGCGAGAACAGATACGCAGTATTTT. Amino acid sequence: CSVQGARTDTQYF.

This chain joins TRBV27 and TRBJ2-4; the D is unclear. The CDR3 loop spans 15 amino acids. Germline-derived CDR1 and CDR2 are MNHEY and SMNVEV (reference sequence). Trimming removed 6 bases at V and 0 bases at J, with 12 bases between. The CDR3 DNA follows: TGTGCCAGCAGCTCCCTGGCCCTAGCCAAAAACATTCAGTACTTC. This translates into CASSSLALAKNIQYF.

CDR3 residues: CASSLAGGTPGTDTQYF. DNA for the CDR3: TGCGCCAGCAGCTTGGCCGGGGGGACTCCCGGCACAGATACGCAGTATTTT. This chain connects TRBV5-1 to TRBJ2-3; 7 bases are shared with TRBD2. CDR1 SGHRS and CDR2 YFSETQ come from the germline V gene. The CDR3 extends over 17 amino acids. After removal of 0 bases from V and 1 base from J, the junction contained 8 bases not matched to a gene.

Here the CDR3 reads CASSQSGGGAGNTIYF. The CDR3 coding sequence is TGTGCCAGCAGCCAGAGTGGAGGGGGCGCAGGGAACACCATATATTTT. V gene TRBV3-1 (or the pseudogene TRBV3-2) combines with J gene TRBJ1-3, with TRBD1 matching 7 bases. Germline-derived CDR1 and CDR2 are LGHDT and YNNKEL (reference sequence). CDR3 length: 16 amino acids. V shed 3 bases and J 7 bases; nucleotides not matched to a gene: 12.

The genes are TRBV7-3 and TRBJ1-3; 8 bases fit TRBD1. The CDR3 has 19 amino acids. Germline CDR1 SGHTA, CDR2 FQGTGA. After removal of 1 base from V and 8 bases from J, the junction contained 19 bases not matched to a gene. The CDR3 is CASSLRGIQGARRGDTIYF. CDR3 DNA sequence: TGTGCCAGCAGCTTAAGAGGGATCCAGGGGGCGCGGAGAGGAGACACCATATATTTT.

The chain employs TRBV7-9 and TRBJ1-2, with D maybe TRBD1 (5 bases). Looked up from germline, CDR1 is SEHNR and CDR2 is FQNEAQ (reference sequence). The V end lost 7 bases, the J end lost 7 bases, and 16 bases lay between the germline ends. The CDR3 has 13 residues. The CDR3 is CASTIGLGGGYTF. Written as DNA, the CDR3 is TGTGCCAGCACGATCGGGCTCGGGGGTGGCTACACCTTC. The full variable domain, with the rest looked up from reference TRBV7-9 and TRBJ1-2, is DTGVSQNPRHKITKRGQNVTFRCDPISEHNRLYWYRQTLGQGPEFLTYFQNEAQLEKSRLLSDRFSAERPKGSFSTLEIQRTEQGDSAMYLCASTIGLGGGYTFGSGTRLTVV.

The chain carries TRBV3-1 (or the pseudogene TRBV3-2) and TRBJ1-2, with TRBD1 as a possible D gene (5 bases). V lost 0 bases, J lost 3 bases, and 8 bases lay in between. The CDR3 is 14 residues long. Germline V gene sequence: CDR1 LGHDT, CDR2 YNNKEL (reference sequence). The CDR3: CASSQDWGDYGYTF. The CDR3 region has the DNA TGTGCCAGCAGCCAAGATTGGGGCGACTATGGCTACACCTTC.

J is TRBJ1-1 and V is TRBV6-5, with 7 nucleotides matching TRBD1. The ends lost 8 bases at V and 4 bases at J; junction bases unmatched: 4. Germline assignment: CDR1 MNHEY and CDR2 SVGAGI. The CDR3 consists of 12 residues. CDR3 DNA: TGTGCCAGCGGACAGGTCGGCACTGAAGCTTTCTTT. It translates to CASGQVGTEAFF.

The chain's CDR3 is CASSQGAGEKLFF. The CDR3 DNA reads TGTGCCAGTAGTCAGGGGGCAGGTGAAAAACTGTTTTTT. The chain uses TRBV19 and TRBJ1-4, with TRBD1 matching 8 bases. Germline values: CDR1 LNHDA, CDR2 SQIVND (reference sequence). Trimming cost V 5 bases and J 7 bases; bases outside gene matches: 3. The CDR3 runs to 13 residues.

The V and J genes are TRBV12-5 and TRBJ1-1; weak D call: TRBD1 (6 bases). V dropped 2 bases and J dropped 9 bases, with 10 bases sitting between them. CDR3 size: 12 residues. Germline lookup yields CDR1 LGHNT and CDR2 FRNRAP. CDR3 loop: CASGLTGTQAFF. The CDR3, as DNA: TGTGCTAGTGGTTTGACCGGGACACAAGCTTTCTTT.

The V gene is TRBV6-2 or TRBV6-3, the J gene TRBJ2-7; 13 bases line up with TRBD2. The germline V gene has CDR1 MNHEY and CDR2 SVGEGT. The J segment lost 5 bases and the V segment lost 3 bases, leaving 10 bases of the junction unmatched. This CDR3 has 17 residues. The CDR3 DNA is TGTGCCAGCAGTTATGGCGGACTAGCGGGAGTTCGGCACGAGCAGTACTTC. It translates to CASSYGGLAGVRHEQYF.

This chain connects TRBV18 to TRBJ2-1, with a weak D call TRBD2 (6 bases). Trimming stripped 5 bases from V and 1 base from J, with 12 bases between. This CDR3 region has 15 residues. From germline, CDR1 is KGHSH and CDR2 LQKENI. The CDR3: CASSVTSYSYNEQFF. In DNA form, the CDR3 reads TGTGCCAGCTCAGTCACTAGCTATTCCTACAATGAGCAGTTCTTC.

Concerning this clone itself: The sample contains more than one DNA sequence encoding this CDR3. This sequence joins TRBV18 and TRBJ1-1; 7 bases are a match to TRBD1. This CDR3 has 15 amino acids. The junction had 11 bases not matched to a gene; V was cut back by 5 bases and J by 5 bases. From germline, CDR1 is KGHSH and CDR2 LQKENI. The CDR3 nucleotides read TGTGCCAGCTCATCCGAATCAGGGGGGAGGACTGAAGCTTTCTTT. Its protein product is CASSSESGGRTEAFF.

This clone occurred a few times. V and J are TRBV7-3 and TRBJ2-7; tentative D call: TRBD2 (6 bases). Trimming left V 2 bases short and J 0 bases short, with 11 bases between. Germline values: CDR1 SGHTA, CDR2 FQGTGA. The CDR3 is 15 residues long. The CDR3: CASSLFYGGSYEQYF. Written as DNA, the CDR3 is TGTGCCAGCAGCTTATTTTACGGGGGCTCCTACGAGCAGTACTTC.

This CDR3 is CASSRPGYEQYF. CDR3 nucleotides: TGTGCCAGCTCACGGCCCGGGTACGAGCAGTACTTC. The J gene is TRBJ2-7, the V gene TRBV18, with unresolved D. Trimming left V 4 bases short and J 4 bases short, with 8 bases between. The CDR3 runs 12 residues. Per the germline V gene, CDR1 is KGHSH and CDR2 is LQKENI.

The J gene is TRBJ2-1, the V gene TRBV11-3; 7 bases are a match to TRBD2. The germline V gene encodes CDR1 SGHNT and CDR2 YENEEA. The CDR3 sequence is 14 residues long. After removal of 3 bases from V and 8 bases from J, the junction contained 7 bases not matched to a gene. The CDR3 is CASSFRTSSYEQFF. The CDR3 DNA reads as TGTGCCAGCAGCTTCCGGACTAGTTCGTATGAGCAGTTCTTC.

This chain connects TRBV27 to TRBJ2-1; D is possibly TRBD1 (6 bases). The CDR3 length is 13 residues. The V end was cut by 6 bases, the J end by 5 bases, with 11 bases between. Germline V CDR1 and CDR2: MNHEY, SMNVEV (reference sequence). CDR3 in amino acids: CASSWAGDNEQFF. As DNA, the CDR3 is TGTGCCAGCAGCTGGGCAGGGGACAATGAGCAGTTCTTC.

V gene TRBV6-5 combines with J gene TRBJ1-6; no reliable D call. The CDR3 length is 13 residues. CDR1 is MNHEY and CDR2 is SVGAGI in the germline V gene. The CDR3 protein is CSRTRPEGSPLHF. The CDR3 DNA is TGTTCTCGCACGAGGCCAGAAGGTTCACCCCTCCACTTT.

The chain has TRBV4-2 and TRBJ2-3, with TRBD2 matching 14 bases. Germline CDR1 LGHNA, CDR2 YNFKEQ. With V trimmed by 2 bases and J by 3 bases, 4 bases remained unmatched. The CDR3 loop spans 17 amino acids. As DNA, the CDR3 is TGTGCCAGCAGCCAACTCGGGACTAGCGGGAGTACAGATACGCAGTATTTT. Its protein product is CASSQLGTSGSTDTQYF.

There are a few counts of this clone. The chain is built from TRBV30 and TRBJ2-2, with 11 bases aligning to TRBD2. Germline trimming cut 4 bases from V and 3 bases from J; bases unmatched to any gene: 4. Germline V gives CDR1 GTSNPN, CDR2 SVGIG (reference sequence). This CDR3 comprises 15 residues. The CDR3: CAWTIAGGDTGELFF. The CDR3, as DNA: TGTGCCTGGACTATAGCGGGGGGGGACACCGGGGAGCTGTTTTTT.